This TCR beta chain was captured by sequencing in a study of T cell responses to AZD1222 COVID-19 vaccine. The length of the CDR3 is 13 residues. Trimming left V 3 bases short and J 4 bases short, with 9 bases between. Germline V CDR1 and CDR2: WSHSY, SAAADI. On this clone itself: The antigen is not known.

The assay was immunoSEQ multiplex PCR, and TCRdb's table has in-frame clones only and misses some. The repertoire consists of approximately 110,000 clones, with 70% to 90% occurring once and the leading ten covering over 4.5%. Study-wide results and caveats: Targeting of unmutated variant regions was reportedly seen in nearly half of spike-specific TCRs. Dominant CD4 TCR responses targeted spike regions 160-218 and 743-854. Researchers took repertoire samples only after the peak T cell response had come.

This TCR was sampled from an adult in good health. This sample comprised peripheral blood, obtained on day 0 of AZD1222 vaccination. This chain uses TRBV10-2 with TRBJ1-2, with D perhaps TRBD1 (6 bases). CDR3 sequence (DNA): TGCGCCAGCAGTGAATGGGGGGCCTATGGCTACACCTTC. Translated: CASSEWGAYGYTF.